Included here is one TCR beta chain sequence, with context. Its antigen remains unidentified. This sample stems from a study of OX40 agonist ivuxolimab in advanced cancers. Turning to the study itself: All patients had ivuxolimab intravenously every 2 weeks at 0.01 to 10 mg/kg. Of the participants, under 50% had some prior anti-PD-1, anti-PD-L1 or anti-CTLA-4 therapy, which was allowed. Study conclusions and caveats: Partial responders at 0.1-3.0 mg/kg had among the lowest clonal expansion.

CDR1 is MGHRA and CDR2 is YSYEKL in the germline V gene. V was clipped by 0 bases and J by 1 base, with 24 bases between them. This CDR3 comprises 20 residues. Sequenced by immunoSEQ multiplex PCR; TCRdb stores in-frame clones only, minus some. Of about 96,000 clones in the sample, under 90% were seen once. Here the sequenced sample was CD4+ or CD8+ T cells sorted from blood, taken in a trial of the OX40 agonist ivuxolimab. The sequence was obtained from an adult with an advanced solid tumor such as melanoma, head and neck, liver or kidney cancer. The chain uses TRBV4-1 and TRBJ1-1, with a weak D call TRBD1 (6 bases). CDR3 sequence reads: CASSQDPGGIRGARNTEAFF. The CDR3 region has the DNA TGCGCCAGCAGCCAAGATCCTGGGGGTATTCGGGGGGCGCGGAACACTGAAGCTTTCTTT.